The 16 T cell receptor beta chains below all came from one sample that was sequenced in a study of cytomegalovirus exposure and HLA in healthy donors. Sequencing was performed with immunoSEQ multiplex PCR; in TCRdb, only in-frame clones are kept and a portion is missing. The sample records about 250,000 clones, 87% being singletons. The sequenced material came from PBMCs. Receptors were obtained from a man between 18 and 29 years old in good health and CMV-seropositive.

V gene TRBV27 combines with J gene TRBJ2-7; D gene unclear. Per the germline V gene, CDR1 is MNHEY and CDR2 is SMNVEV (reference sequence). Deletions cut 3 bases from V and 0 bases from J, with 6 bases between. This CDR3 comprises 13 residues. CDR3 DNA sequence: TGTGCCAGCAGTTTCCTGGGCTCCTACGAGCAGTACTTC. This codes for CASSFLGSYEQYF.

This rearrangement joins TRBV30 to TRBJ2-3; the D is unclear. The CDR3 runs 14 residues. Trimming pared 0 bases from V and 1 base from J, leaving 8 bases between. CDR1 and CDR2 from the germline V gene are GTSNPN and SVGIG (reference sequence). DNA for the CDR3: TGTGCCTGGAGTGTAGGCCAGGGCACAGATACGCAGTATTTT. Encoded protein: CAWSVGQGTDTQYF.

The rearrangement uses TRBV5-1 and TRBJ1-4; the D is unclear. Between the trimmed V and J ends, which lost 0 bases and 3 bases, there was a span of 12 bases. Per germline, CDR1 SGHRS and CDR2 YFSETQ. The CDR3 length is 16 residues. DNA for the CDR3: TGCGCCAGCAGCTTGGGCTCCGCGACATCTAATGAAAAACTGTTTTTT. Its translation: CASSLGSATSNEKLFF.

The chain links TRBV9 to TRBJ2-2; 13 bases are a match to TRBD2. Germline V lookup: CDR1 SGDLS, CDR2 YYNGEE. The CDR3 is made up of 17 amino acids. Trimming cost V 6 bases and J 5 bases; bases outside gene matches: 10. CDR3 nucleotide sequence: TGTGCCAGCACCGACGGACTAGCGGGAGTAAGGACCGGGGAGCTGTTTTTT. It encodes CASTDGLAGVRTGELFF.

This clone was counted once. The chain couples TRBV21-1 to TRBJ1-3. TRBV21-1 is classified as a pseudogene. The length of the CDR3 is 15 residues. The DNA for the CDR3 is TGTGCCAGCAGCACACTCTCTCTCTCTGGAAACACCATATATTTT. Its protein is CASSTLSLSGNTIYF.

CDR3 nucleotide sequence: TGTGCCAGCAGCGTAGGAGGGAACTATGGCTACACCTTC. It translates to CASSVGGNYGYTF. The gene calls are TRBV9 and TRBJ1-2; D ambiguous. V gave up 0 bases and J gave up 2 bases, with 5 bases separating them. Germline loops: CDR1 SGDLS, CDR2 YYNGEE. The CDR3 is made up of 13 amino acids.

The V and J genes are TRBV7-9 and TRBJ2-4; TRBD1 matches 12 bases. The CDR3 sequence is 15 residues long. V shed 4 bases and J 6 bases; nucleotides not matched to a gene: 4. Germline V gene sequence: CDR1 SEHNR, CDR2 FQNEAQ (reference sequence). This chain's CDR3 is CASSSGTGGLNIQYF. In DNA, the CDR3 is TGTGCCAGCAGCTCCGGGACAGGGGGCTTAAACATTCAGTACTTC. Using reference TRBV7-9 and TRBJ2-4 for the parts outside the CDR3, the full variable domain is DTGVSQNPRHKITKRGQNVTFRCDPISEHNRLYWYRQTLGQGPEFLTYFQNEAQLEKSRLLSDRFSAERPKGSFSTLEIQRTEQGDSAMYLCASSSGTGGLNIQYFGAGTRLSVL.

The J gene is TRBJ2-7, the V gene TRBV5-5; a possible D gene is TRBD1 (6 bases). Trimming pared 4 bases from V and 2 bases from J, leaving 13 bases between. CDR3 size: 14 residues. The germline gives CDR1 SGHKS, CDR2 YYEKEE (reference sequence). The CDR3 protein is CASSQGQLTYEQYF. DNA for the CDR3: TGTGCCAGCAGCCAGGGACAACTTACCTACGAGCAGTACTTC.

This clone occurred a few times. V is TRBV7-2 and J is TRBJ1-2, with D unclear. Germline V lookup: CDR1 SGHTA, CDR2 FQGNSA. The CDR3 is 16 residues long. The V and J ends lost 5 bases and 5 bases respectively, with 21 bases between them. In DNA form, the CDR3 reads TGTGCCAGCAGCCGAGGACGGCGCCTCTTGGGGTATGGCTACACCTTC. Amino acid sequence: CASSRGRRLLGYGYTF.

V usage is TRBV13 and J usage is TRBJ1-1; no definite D call. Trimming cost V 4 bases and J 1 base, with 7 bases left between them. Germline V gene lookup returns CDR1 PRHDT and CDR2 FYEKMQ (reference sequence). The CDR3 covers 13 residues. CDR3 DNA: TGTGCCAGCAGCTCTATTAGGAACACTGAAGCTTTCTTT. Encoded protein: CASSSIRNTEAFF.

The J gene is TRBJ2-7, the V gene TRBV19; TRBD1 matches at 9 bases. Germline assignment: CDR1 LNHDA and CDR2 SQIVND (reference sequence). The CDR3 has 14 amino acids. Unmatched junction bases numbered 5, after V lost 6 bases and J lost 2 bases. CDR3 nucleotides: TGTGCCAGTAGCACCGGGACAGGGCCCTACGAGCAGTACTTC. Translation: CASSTGTGPYEQYF.

The rearrangement uses TRBV27 and TRBJ2-1; TRBD2 agrees at 13 bases. The CDR3 sequence is 17 residues long. CDR1 and CDR2 from the germline V gene are MNHEY and SMNVEV (reference sequence). The V gene end was trimmed by 5 bases and the J gene end by 6 bases; junction bases not matched to a gene: 10. CDR3 DNA sequence: TGTGCCAGCAGTACCCGACTAGCGGGAGGTGGTAGCAATGAGCAGTTCTTC. Translating it yields CASSTRLAGGGSNEQFF.

The rearrangement uses TRBV28 and TRBJ2-7; no clear D gene. The CDR3 extends over 14 amino acids. Germline CDR1 reads MDHEN; CDR2 reads SYDVKM. Trimming pared 1 base from V and 5 bases from J, leaving 12 bases between. The CDR3 loop is CASSLLSGFDEQYF. As DNA, the CDR3 is TGTGCCAGCAGTTTATTATCCGGGTTCGACGAGCAGTACTTC.

CDR3 in DNA: TGCGCCAGCAGCCAAGGGAGATCCTCCTACGAGCAGTACTTC. It specifies CASSQGRSSYEQYF. This chain links TRBV4-3 with TRBJ2-7; unclear D gene. V lost 1 base and J lost 0, with 7 bases in between. The CDR3 totals 14 residues. CDR1 is LGHNA and CDR2 is YSLEER in the germline V gene.

The chain combines TRBV27 with TRBJ2-1; D is perhaps TRBD2 (8 bases). V was clipped by 5 bases and J by 0 bases, with 14 bases between them. This CDR3 region has 16 residues. Germline loops: CDR1 MNHEY, CDR2 SMNVEV (reference sequence). In nucleotides, the CDR3 is TGTGCCAGCAGTCCACAGGGGACTAGCTCCTACAATGAGCAGTTCTTC. Translating it yields CASSPQGTSSYNEQFF.

In DNA, the CDR3 is TGTGCCAGCAGCGGGGCAGGGGGGAACACTGAAGCTTTCTTT. Residues: CASSGAGGNTEAFF. The chain recombines TRBV5-6 with TRBJ1-1, with TRBD1 identical over 7 bases. Unmatched junction bases numbered 4, after V lost 4 bases and J lost 1 base. Germline V CDR1 and CDR2: SGHDT, YYEEEE. The length of the CDR3 is 14 residues.